The entry below gives a single T cell receptor (beta chain) sequence along with its context. Its antigen is as yet unknown. PCR employed 60 Vbeta and 13 Jbeta primers. Data came from immunoSEQ multiplex PCR; TCRdb stores just in-frame clones and leaves some out. The sample carries about 130,000 clones, roughly 80% recorded once. This sample is part of a study of cytomegalovirus exposure and HLA in healthy donors. For the study at large: Earlier findings included 117 million unique TCR beta sequences obtained from about 180 million T cells.

Study conclusions and caveats: A later analysis linked a missense variant in DCLRE1C to the trimming of TCR beta V and J genes. The CMV antigen specificity of a few CMV-associated chains was confirmed through in vitro analysis. Available immune exposure information covered CMV serostatus only.

Germline CDR1 LNHDA, CDR2 SQIVND (reference sequence). This CDR3 contains 14 residues. Trimming shortened V by 5 bases and J by 3 bases, and 14 bases separated the two germline ends. This rearrangement joins TRBV19 to TRBJ2-7; possible D gene TRBD1, 5 bases. Specimen: PBMCs. This receptor was taken from a woman aged 40 to 50 in good health and CMV-seropositive. CDR3 region: CASSGRQGIYEQYF. The CDR3 nucleotides are TGTGCCAGTAGTGGAAGGCAGGGAATCTACGAGCAGTACTTC.